This T cell receptor (beta chain) was retrieved from a study of cytomegalovirus exposure and HLA in healthy donors. Amplification used 60 Vbeta primers and 13 Jbeta primers. Some clones are missing from TCRdb's copy, which holds only in-frame ones; the method was immunoSEQ multiplex PCR. The sample table sets out about 110,000 clones. Germline CDR1 is SGHAT and CDR2 is FQNNGV. This CDR3 has 16 residues. V lost 3 bases to trimming and J lost 2 bases; unmatched junction nucleotides: 5. Sequencing was carried out using PBMCs. The sequence was collected from a man in his forties or fifties in good health and CMV-seropositive. This chain uses TRBV11-2 with TRBJ2-7, with 12 bases aligning to TRBD2. The CDR3 here is CASSFRLAGDAYEQYF. The CDR3 nucleotides read TGTGCCAGCAGCTTTAGACTAGCGGGAGATGCCTACGAGCAGTACTTC.